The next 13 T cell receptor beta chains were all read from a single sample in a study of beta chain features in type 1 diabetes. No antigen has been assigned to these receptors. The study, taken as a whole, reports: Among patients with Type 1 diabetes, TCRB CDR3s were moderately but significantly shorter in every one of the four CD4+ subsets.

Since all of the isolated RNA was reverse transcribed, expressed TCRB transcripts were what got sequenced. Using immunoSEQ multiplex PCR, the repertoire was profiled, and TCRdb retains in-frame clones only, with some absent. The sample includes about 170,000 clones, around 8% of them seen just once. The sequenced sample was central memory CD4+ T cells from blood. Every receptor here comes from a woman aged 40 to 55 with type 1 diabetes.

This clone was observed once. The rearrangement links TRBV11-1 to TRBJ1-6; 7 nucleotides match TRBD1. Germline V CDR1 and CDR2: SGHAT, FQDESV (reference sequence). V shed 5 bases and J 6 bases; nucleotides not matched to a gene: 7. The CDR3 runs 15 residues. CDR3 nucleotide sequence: TGTGCCAGCAGCCCTAACAGGGGAGGTAATTCACCCCTCCACTTT. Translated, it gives CASSPNRGGNSPLHF.

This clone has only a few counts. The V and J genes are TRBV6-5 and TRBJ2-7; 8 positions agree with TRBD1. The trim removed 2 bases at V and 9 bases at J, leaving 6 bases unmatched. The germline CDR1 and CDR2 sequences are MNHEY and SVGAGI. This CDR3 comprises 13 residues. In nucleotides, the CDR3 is TGTGCCAGCAGTTACGGCCTCAGGGGGCCGCAGTACTTC. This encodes CASSYGLRGPQYF.

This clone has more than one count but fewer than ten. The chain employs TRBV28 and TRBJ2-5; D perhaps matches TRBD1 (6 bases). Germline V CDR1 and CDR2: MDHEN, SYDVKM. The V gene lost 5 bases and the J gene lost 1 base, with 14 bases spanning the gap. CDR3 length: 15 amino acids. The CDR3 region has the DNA TGTGCCAGCAGTGTACAGGGTCCCGGCCAAGAGACCCAGTACTTC. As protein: CASSVQGPGQETQYF.

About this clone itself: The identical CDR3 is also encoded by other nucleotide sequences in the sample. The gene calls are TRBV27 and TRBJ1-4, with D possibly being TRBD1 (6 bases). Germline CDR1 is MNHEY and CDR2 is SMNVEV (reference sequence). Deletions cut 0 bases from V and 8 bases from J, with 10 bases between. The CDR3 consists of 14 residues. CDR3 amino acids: CASSLSRGYEKLFF. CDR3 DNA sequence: TGTGCCAGCAGTTTATCGAGGGGGTACGAAAAACTGTTTTTT.

In nucleotides, the CDR3 is TGCGCCAGCAGCCCTCATTCCCTAGGCAATGAGCAGTTCTTC. Translated: CASSPHSLGNEQFF. The chain carries TRBV5-1 and TRBJ2-1; no reliable D call. V lost 4 bases and J lost 6, with 14 bases in between. CDR3 length equals 14 residues. Germline CDR1 SGHRS, CDR2 YFSETQ.

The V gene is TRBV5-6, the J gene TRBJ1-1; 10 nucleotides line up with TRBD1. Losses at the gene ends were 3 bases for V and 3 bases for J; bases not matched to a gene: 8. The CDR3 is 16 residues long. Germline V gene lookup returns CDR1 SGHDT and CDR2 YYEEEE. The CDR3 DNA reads TGTGCCAGCAGCTCACCGGGACAGGGGTTGGACACTGAAGCTTTCTTT. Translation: CASSSPGQGLDTEAFF.

This chain's CDR3 is CASSLGQGAQGREEGYTF. The CDR3 DNA is TGCGCCAGCAGCTTGGGACAGGGGGCGCAGGGTCGGGAGGAAGGCTACACCTTC. The chain combines TRBV5-1 with TRBJ1-2, with 10 positions matching TRBD1. Germline V CDR1 and CDR2: SGHRS, YFSETQ. The CDR3 extends over 18 amino acids. Trimming removed 0 bases from V and 8 bases from J; junction bases left unmatched: 16.

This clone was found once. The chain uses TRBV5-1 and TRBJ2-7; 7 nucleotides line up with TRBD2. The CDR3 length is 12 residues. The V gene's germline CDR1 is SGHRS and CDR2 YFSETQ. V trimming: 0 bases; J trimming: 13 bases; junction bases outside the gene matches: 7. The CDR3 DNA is TGCGCCAGCAGCTTGGGGTCGGGAGGACTCTACTTC. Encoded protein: CASSLGSGGLYF.

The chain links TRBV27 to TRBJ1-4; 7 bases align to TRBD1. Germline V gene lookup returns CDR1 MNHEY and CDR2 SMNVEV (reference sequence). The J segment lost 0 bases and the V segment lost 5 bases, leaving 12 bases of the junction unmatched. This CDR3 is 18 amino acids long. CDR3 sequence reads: CASSRDRFGGSTNEKLFF. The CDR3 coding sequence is TGTGCCAGCAGTCGGGACAGATTCGGAGGGTCAACTAATGAAAAACTGTTTTTT.

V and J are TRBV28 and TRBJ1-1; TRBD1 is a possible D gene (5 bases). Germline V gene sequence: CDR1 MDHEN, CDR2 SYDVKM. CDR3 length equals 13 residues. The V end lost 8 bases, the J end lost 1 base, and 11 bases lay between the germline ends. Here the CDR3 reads CASDVQGNTEAFF. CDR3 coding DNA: TGTGCCAGCGACGTCCAGGGGAACACTGAAGCTTTCTTT.

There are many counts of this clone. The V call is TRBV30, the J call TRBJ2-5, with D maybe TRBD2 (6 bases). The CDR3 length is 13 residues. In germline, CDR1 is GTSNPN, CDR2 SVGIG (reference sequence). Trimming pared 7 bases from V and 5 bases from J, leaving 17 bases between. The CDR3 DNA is TGTGCCTCGGAGCTGGAGGGTTGGGAGACCCAGTACTTC. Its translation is CASELEGWETQYF.

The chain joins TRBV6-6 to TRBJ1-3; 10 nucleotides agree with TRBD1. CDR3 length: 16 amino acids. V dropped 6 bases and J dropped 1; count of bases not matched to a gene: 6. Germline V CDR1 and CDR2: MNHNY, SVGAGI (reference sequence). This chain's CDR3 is CASRGTGVASGNTIYF. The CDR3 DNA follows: TGTGCCAGCAGGGGGACAGGGGTAGCGTCTGGAAACACCATATATTTT.

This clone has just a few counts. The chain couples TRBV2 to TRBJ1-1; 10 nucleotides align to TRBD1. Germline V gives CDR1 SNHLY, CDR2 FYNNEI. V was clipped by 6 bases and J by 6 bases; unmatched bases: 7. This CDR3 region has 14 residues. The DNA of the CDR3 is TGTGCCAGCAGCCACGGGACAGGGGACCCTGAAGCTTTCTTT. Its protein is CASSHGTGDPEAFF. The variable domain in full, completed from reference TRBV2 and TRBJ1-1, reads EPEVTQTPSHQVTQMGQEVILRCVPISNHLYFYWYRQILGQKVEFLVSFYNNEISEKSEIFDDQFSVERPDGSNFTLKIRSTKLEDSAMYFCASSHGTGDPEAFFGQGTRLTVV.